This entry is about one T cell receptor (beta chain). The antigen is unknown. This specimen comes from a study of T cell responses to AZD1222 COVID-19 vaccine. Trimming left V 2 bases short and J 0 bases short, with 10 bases between. The CDR3 loop spans 14 amino acids. Germline-derived CDR1 and CDR2 are GTSNPN and SVGIG (reference sequence). Only in-frame clones appear in the TCRdb table, and some are missing; sequencing was by immunoSEQ multiplex PCR. The table includes approximately 150,000 clones, 90% detected once. The study's findings and limits: White British donors predominated, females outnumbered males, and clonal diversity was possibly underestimated. Repertoire collection took place solely once the T cell response had peaked.

Material: peripheral blood, obtained on day 0 of AZD1222 vaccination. The V and J genes are TRBV30 and TRBJ1-1; D might be TRBD1 (5 bases). The receptor was isolated from an adult in good health. In DNA form, the CDR3 reads TGTGCCTGGAGTAGATGGGGGGTGAACACTGAAGCTTTCTTT. This encodes CAWSRWGVNTEAFF.